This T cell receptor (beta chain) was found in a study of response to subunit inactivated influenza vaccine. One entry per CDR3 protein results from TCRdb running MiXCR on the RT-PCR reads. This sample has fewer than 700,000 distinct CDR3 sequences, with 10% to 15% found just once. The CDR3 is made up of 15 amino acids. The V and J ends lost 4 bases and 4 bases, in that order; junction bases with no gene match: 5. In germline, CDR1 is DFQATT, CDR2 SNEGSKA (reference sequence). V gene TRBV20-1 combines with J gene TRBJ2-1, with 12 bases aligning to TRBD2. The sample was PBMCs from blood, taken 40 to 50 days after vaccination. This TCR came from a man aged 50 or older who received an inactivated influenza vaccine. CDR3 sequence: CSANSGTSGYNEQFF. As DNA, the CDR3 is TGCAGTGCTAACTCCGGGACTAGCGGGTACAATGAGCAGTTCTTC.